The 21 T cell receptor beta chains below come from one sample, sequenced in a study of blood T cells in healthy people across ages. A J-beta primer mix and a sample-barcoded 5' primer were used in a second PCR of about 7 to 12 cycles. In TCRdb, the 5' RACE reads were re-called with MiXCR into one record per CDR3 protein. The sample yields 650,000 to 950,000 distinct CDR3 sequences, roughly 44% seen once. Sequencing input: blood. The source of these receptors is a man in his fifties or sixties in good health.

V and J are TRBV5-1 and TRBJ2-3; D may be TRBD1 or TRBD2 (6 bases each). The germline gives CDR1 SGHRS, CDR2 YFSETQ. Trimming pared 4 bases from V and 3 bases from J, leaving 18 bases between. The CDR3 consists of 16 residues. The CDR3 reads CASSAGDGGRTDTQYF. As DNA, the CDR3 is TGCGCCAGCAGCGCCGGGGACGGGGGCCGGACAGATACGCAGTATTTT.

This sequence joins TRBV11-3 and TRBJ2-7; 9 bases fit TRBD1. Trimming took 1 base from V and 0 from J; bases not matched to a gene: 13. The CDR3 runs to 19 residues. In germline, CDR1 is SGHNT, CDR2 YENEEA. The DNA for the CDR3 is TGTGCCAGCAGCTTAGGCCCCCCACGACAGGGGGTATTCTCCTACGAGCAGTACTTC. Amino acids: CASSLGPPRQGVFSYEQYF. The whole variable domain, filled in from reference TRBV11-3 and TRBJ2-7, reads EAGVVQSPRYKIIEKKQPVAFWCNPISGHNTLYWYLQNLGQGPELLIRYENEEAVDDSQLPKDRFSAERLKGVDSTLKIQPAELGDSAVYLCASSLGPPRQGVFSYEQYFGPGTRLTVT.

This clonotype was counted only a few times. The rearrangement links TRBV25-1 to TRBJ1-2, with 9 bases identical to TRBD1. CDR3 length equals 15 residues. The germline gives CDR1 MGHDK, CDR2 SYGVNS. With 10 bases clipped from V and 6 bases from J, the junction kept 15 bases outside the gene matches. For the CDR3, the DNA is TGTGCCACCAGGTCGGACAGGGGACGGGTAGATGGCTACACCTTC. Translation: CATRSDRGRVDGYTF.

This clonotype was seen a handful of times. This rearrangement joins TRBV27 to TRBJ2-6; 8 bases align to TRBD1. V was clipped by 6 bases and J by 0 bases; unmatched bases: 7. CDR1 MNHEY and CDR2 SMNVEV come from the germline V gene (reference sequence). CDR3 length equals 17 residues. This chain's CDR3 is CASRLGTGSSGANVLTF. Here the CDR3 DNA reads TGTGCCAGCAGGCTCGGGACAGGCAGCTCTGGGGCCAACGTCCTGACTTTC. The full variable domain, rest sourced from reference TRBV27 and TRBJ2-6, is EAQVTQNPRYLITVTGKKLTVTCSQNMNHEYMSWYRQDPGLGLRQIYYSMNVEVTDKGDVPEGYKVSRKEKRNFPLILESPSPNQTSLYFCASRLGTGSSGANVLTFGAGSRLTVL.

V and J are TRBV9 and TRBJ2-3; D is possibly TRBD2 (6 bases). Germline values: CDR1 SGDLS, CDR2 YYNGEE. With 0 bases removed from V and 3 bases from J, the gap between germline ends came to 14 bases. The CDR3 totals 16 residues. CDR3 region: CASSVEGGTLTDTQYF. The CDR3 DNA reads as TGTGCCAGCAGCGTAGAAGGAGGGACTTTGACAGATACGCAGTATTTT.

This clonotype was found a few times. The J gene is TRBJ1-2, the V gene TRBV7-9; 8 nucleotides match TRBD1. Trimming at V came to 5 bases and at J to 4 bases, leaving 9 bases not matched to a gene. The CDR3 covers 15 residues. Germline values: CDR1 SEHNR, CDR2 FQNEAQ (reference sequence). The DNA of the CDR3 is TGTGCCAGCAGCAACAGGGGGAAGGGGATCTATGGCTACACCTTC. This gives the protein CASSNRGKGIYGYTF.

This clonotype was detected a few times. The chain carries TRBV7-2 and TRBJ2-5; TRBD2 matches 9 bases. Unmatched junction bases numbered 3, after V lost 3 bases and J lost 1 base. CDR3 length equals 15 residues. Germline lookup yields CDR1 SGHTA and CDR2 FQGNSA. The CDR3 nucleotides read TGTGCCAGCAGCTTTGGCGGGGGGGCCCAAGAGACCCAGTACTTC. It codes for CASSFGGGAQETQYF.

A note on this clonotype: Compared with germline, one end of the junction differs, possibly owing to a read error. V and J are TRBV5-1 and TRBJ2-3; 7 bases agree with TRBD2. CDR1 is SGHRS and CDR2 is YFSETQ in the germline V gene. The CDR3 spans 16 residues. CDR3 sequence reads: CASSARPSGNTGTQYF. CDR3 sequence (DNA): TGCGCCAGCAGCGCTCGGCCTAGCGGAAACACAGGTACGCAGTATTTT.

V gene TRBV6-6 combines with J gene TRBJ1-6, with D possibly being TRBD1 (6 bases). Germline-derived CDR1 and CDR2 are MNHNY and SVGAGI (reference sequence). Trimming stripped 8 bases from V and 6 bases from J, with 14 bases between. The CDR3 length is 14 residues. The CDR3 here is CASEDGGLNSPLHF. The CDR3 DNA reads TGTGCCAGCGAGGACGGGGGCCTTAATTCACCCCTCCACTTT.

Note on this clonotype: One junction end disagrees with the germline gene, perhaps due to a read error. This rearrangement joins TRBV10-3 to TRBJ2-7, with D unresolved. Germline CDR1 ENHRY, CDR2 SYGVKD. This CDR3 has 15 residues. The CDR3 region has the DNA TGTACCATCAGTGGAGACACGAAGTCCTCCTACGAGCAGTACTTC. This sequence encodes CTISGDTKSSYEQYF.

DNA of the CDR3: TGTGCCAGCAGCTTAGGAAACAGTGCCTACGAGCAGTACTTC. Residues: CASSLGNSAYEQYF. This chain connects TRBV7-2 to TRBJ2-7; D unclear. The CDR3 sequence is 14 residues long. Trimming cost V 1 base and J 2 bases, with 9 bases left between them. Germline CDR1 and CDR2: SGHTA and FQGNSA.

This chain uses TRBV10-2 with TRBJ2-7, with 10 bases identical to TRBD1. Germline CDR1 is WSHSY and CDR2 is SAAADI. Trimming at V came to 2 bases and at J to 3 bases, leaving 4 bases not matched to a gene. The CDR3 spans 15 residues. The chain's CDR3 is CASSETGTGVYEQYF. The CDR3 region has the DNA TGCGCCAGCAGTGAGACCGGGACAGGGGTCTACGAGCAGTACTTC.

This clonotype has just a few counts. The V gene is TRBV20-1, the J gene TRBJ2-3; the match to TRBD2 covers 13 bases. V dropped 4 bases and J dropped 4; count of bases not matched to a gene: 5. There are 15 residues in the CDR3. Per germline, CDR1 DFQATT and CDR2 SNEGSKA (reference sequence). CDR3 nucleotide sequence: TGCAGTGCTACGCCTACTAGCGGGGGGGCAGATACGCAGTATTTT. Protein sequence: CSATPTSGGADTQYF.

This chain uses TRBV6-6 with TRBJ2-7; D may match TRBD1 or TRBD2 (5 bases each). The CDR3 loop spans 11 amino acids. Germline CDR1 reads MNHNY; CDR2 reads SVGAGI (reference sequence). Trimming took 4 bases from V and 6 from J, leaving 7 bases between them. CDR3 coding DNA: TGTGCCAGCAGTTCCGGGGCCGAGCAGTACTTC. It translates to CASSSGAEQYF.

The CDR3 DNA sequence: TGTGCCAGCAGCAAAGGGGGGGCTAGGGGGCACAATGAGCAGTTCTTC. Its protein is CASSKGGARGHNEQFF. The rearrangement links TRBV21-1 to TRBJ2-1; the D call of TRBD1 is as the table states it, not checked on the DNA. TRBV21-1 is a pseudogene locus. This CDR3 has 16 residues.

V is TRBV6-6 and J is TRBJ2-7, with D tentatively TRBD2 (6 bases). The CDR3 extends over 14 amino acids. The germline V gene encodes CDR1 MNHNY and CDR2 SVGAGI (reference sequence). The V and J ends lost 8 bases and 1 base respectively, with 15 bases between them. The CDR3 DNA reads TGTGCCAGCGGGGGGACCGATAAATCCTACGAGCAGTACTTC. Translation: CASGGTDKSYEQYF.

As for this clonotype: A read error may explain this, as a much larger clone is one base away. This chain links TRBV29-1 with TRBJ2-1; TRBD2 agrees at 12 bases. In germline, CDR1 is SQVTM, CDR2 ANQGSEA. The CDR3 loop spans 13 amino acids. As DNA, the CDR3 is TGCGGCGTCTTTGGGACTAGCGGGAATGAGCAGTTCTTC. Translation: CGVFGTSGNEQFF.

The chain recombines TRBV30 with TRBJ2-5, with D tentatively TRBD1 (5 bases). The DNA matches TRBJ2-7 better at its end, which makes the J call doubtful. Germline lookup yields CDR1 GTSNPN and CDR2 SVGIG (reference sequence). CDR3 length equals 11 residues. The CDR3 loop reads CAWGHRYEQYF. As DNA, the CDR3 is TGTGCCTGGGGACATCGCTACGAGCAGTACTTC.

This clonotype showed up just a few times. The chain uses TRBV7-2 and TRBJ2-7, with D unclear. The V gene's germline CDR1 is SGHTA and CDR2 FQGNSA. Trimming removed 5 bases from V and 3 bases from J, with 17 bases in between. The CDR3 contains 15 residues. The CDR3 nucleotides read TGTGCCAGCAGCCCGTCCCCTAATCTGCGCTACGAGCAGTACTTC. This translates into CASSPSPNLRYEQYF. The whole variable domain, remainder taken from reference TRBV7-2 and TRBJ2-7, is GAGVSQSPSNKVTEKGKDVELRCDPISGHTALYWYRQSLGQGLEFLIYFQGNSAPDKSGLPSDRFSAERTGGSVSTLTIQRTQQEDSAVYLCASSPSPNLRYEQYFGPGTRLTVT.

The rearrangement links TRBV7-9 to TRBJ1-2; the match to TRBD1 covers 7 bases. The V and J ends lost 5 bases and 6 bases, in that order; junction bases with no gene match: 6. The CDR3 runs 13 residues. Germline CDR1 is SEHNR and CDR2 is FQNEAQ (reference sequence). The CDR3 reads CASSADRANGYTF. In DNA form, the CDR3 reads TGTGCCAGCAGCGCTGACAGGGCGAATGGCTACACCTTC.

The chain combines TRBV7-2 with TRBJ2-1, with D perhaps matching TRBD1 or TRBD2 (6 bases each). CDR1 and CDR2 (germline): SGHTA, FQGNSA. The CDR3 sequence is 14 residues long. V gave up 5 bases and J gave up 2 bases, with 10 bases separating them. The CDR3 DNA is TGTGCCAGCAGCAGGGGGGTTACCTACAATGAGCAGTTCTTC. Amino acid sequence: CASSRGVTYNEQFF. Together with reference TRBV7-2 and TRBJ2-1, the CDR3 gives the full variable domain: GAGVSQSPSNKVTEKGKDVELRCDPISGHTALYWYRQSLGQGLEFLIYFQGNSAPDKSGLPSDRFSAERTGGSVSTLTIQRTQQEDSAVYLCASSRGVTYNEQFFGPGTRLTVL.